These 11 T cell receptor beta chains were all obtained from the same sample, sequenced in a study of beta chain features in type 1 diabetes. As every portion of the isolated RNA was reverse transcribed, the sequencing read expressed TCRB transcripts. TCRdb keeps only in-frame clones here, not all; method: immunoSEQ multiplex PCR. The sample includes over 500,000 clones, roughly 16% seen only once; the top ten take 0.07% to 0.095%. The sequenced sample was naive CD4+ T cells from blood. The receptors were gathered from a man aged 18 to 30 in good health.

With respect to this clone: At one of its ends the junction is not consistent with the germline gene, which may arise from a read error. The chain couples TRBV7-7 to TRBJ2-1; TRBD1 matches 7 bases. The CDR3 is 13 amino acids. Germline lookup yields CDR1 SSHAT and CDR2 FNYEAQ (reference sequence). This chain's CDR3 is CASSLGQDNEQFF. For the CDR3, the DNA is TGTGCTAGCAGCTTAGGACAGGACAATGAGCAGTTCTTC.

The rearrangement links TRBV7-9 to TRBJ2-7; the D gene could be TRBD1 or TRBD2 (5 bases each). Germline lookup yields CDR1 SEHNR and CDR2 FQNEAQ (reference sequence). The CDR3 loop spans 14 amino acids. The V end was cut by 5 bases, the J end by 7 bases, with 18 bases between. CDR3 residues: CASSRRDRAGEQYF. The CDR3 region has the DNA TGTGCCAGCAGCAGAAGGGACCGGGCTGGGGAGCAGTACTTC. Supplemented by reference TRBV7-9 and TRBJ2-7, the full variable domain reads DTGVSQNPRHKITKRGQNVTFRCDPISEHNRLYWYRQTLGQGPEFLTYFQNEAQLEKSRLLSDRFSAERPKGSFSTLEIQRTEQGDSAMYLCASSRRDRAGEQYFGPGTRLTVT.

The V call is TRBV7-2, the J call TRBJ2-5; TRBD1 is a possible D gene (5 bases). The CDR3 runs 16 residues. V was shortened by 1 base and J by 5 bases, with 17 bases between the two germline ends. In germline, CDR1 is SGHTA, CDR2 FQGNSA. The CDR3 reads CASSLDKGAFGETQYF. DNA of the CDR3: TGTGCCAGCAGCTTAGATAAAGGGGCCTTCGGGGAGACCCAGTACTTC. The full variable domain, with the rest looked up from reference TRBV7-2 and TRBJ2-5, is GAGVSQSPSNKVTEKGKDVELRCDPISGHTALYWYRQSLGQGLEFLIYFQGNSAPDKSGLPSDRFSAERTGGSVSTLTIQRTQQEDSAVYLCASSLDKGAFGETQYFGPGTRLLVL.

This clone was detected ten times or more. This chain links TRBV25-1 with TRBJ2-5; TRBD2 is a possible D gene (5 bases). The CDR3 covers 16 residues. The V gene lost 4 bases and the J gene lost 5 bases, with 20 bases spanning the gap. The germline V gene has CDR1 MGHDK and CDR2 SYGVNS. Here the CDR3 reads CASSVDYPRAKETQYF. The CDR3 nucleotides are TGTGCCAGCAGTGTTGACTATCCGCGGGCAAAGGAGACCCAGTACTTC.

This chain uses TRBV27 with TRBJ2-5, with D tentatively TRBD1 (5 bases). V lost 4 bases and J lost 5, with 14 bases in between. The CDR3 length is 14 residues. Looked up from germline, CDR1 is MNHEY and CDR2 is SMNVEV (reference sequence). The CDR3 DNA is TGTGCCAGCAGTTCCTTATGGGGCGTGGAGACCCAGTACTTC. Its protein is CASSSLWGVETQYF.

CDR3 sequence reads: CASSSQGQYGYTF. The DNA for the CDR3 is TGTGCCAGCAGCTCGCAAGGACAGTATGGCTACACCTTC. V is TRBV7-6 and J is TRBJ1-2; maybe TRBD1 (6 bases). V gave up 4 bases and J gave up 5 bases, with 11 bases separating them. The CDR3 length is 13 residues. Germline V lookup: CDR1 SGHVS, CDR2 FNYEAQ.

The CDR3 sequence: CAISESEGIGTDTQYF. CDR3 nucleotide sequence: TGTGCCATCAGTGAGTCGGAGGGGATCGGCACAGATACGCAGTATTTT. V gene TRBV10-3 combines with J gene TRBJ2-3, with D possibly matching TRBD2 (6 bases). CDR1 is ENHRY, CDR2 SYGVKD, per germline. With 0 bases removed from V and 1 base from J, the gap between germline ends came to 11 bases. This CDR3 region has 16 residues.

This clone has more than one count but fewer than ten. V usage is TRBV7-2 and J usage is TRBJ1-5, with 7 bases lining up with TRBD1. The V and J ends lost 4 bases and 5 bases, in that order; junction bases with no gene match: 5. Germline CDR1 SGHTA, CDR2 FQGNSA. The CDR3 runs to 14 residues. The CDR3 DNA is TGTGCCAGCAGCTCGACAGGGACAGATCAGCCCCAGCATTTT. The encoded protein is CASSSTGTDQPQHF.

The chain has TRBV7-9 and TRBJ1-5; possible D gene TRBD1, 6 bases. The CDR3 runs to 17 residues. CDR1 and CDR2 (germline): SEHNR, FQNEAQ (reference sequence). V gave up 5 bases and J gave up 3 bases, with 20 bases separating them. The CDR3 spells CASSPTFLEGVNQPQHF. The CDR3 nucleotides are TGTGCCAGCAGCCCCACCTTTTTAGAGGGGGTCAATCAGCCCCAGCATTTT.

The CDR3 loop reads CASIPTDVRVEQYF. In DNA form, the CDR3 reads TGTGCCAGCATTCCGACGGACGTAAGGGTCGAGCAGTACTTC. V and J are TRBV5-5 and TRBJ2-7; no reliable D call. The CDR3 is made up of 14 amino acids. V was clipped by 6 bases and J by 6 bases, with 19 bases between them. Germline V gives CDR1 SGHKS, CDR2 YYEKEE (reference sequence).

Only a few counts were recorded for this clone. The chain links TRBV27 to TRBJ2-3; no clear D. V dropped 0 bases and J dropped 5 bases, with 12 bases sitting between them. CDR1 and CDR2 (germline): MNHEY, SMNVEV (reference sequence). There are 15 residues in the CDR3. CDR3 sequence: CASSLSRKQGDTQYF. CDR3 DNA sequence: TGTGCCAGCAGTTTATCGAGGAAGCAAGGAGATACGCAGTATTTT.